Sequencing of this T cell receptor beta chain was carried out in a study of CD8 T cells in Susac syndrome. Random hexamers were used to reverse transcribe about 0.5 to 1 ug of RNA. TCRdb independently ran MiXCR on the immunoSEQ multiplex PCR reads; one entry per CDR3 protein. The sample carries tens of thousands of distinct CDR3 sequences, roughly 93% recorded once. Trimming stripped 0 bases from V and 1 base from J, with 12 bases between. The CDR3 is 16 residues long. The germline V gene encodes CDR1 SGDLS and CDR2 YYNGEE. J is TRBJ2-3 and V is TRBV9; unclear D gene. Sequenced material: CD4+ T cells from PBMCs. This receptor was obtained from a human donor with Susac syndrome. The CDR3 DNA is TGTGCCAGCAGCGTAGGGAACCGGTTGGGCACAGATACGCAGTATTTT. Its translation: CASSVGNRLGTDTQYF. The whole variable domain, filled in from reference TRBV9 and TRBJ2-3, reads DSGVTQTPKHLITATGQRVTLRCSPRSGDLSVYWYQQSLDQGLQFLIQYYNGEERAKGNILERFSAQQFPDLHSELNLSSLELGDSALYFCASSVGNRLGTDTQYFGPGTRLTVL.